The clone carrying this T cell receptor (beta chain) was seen a handful of times. These data are taken from a study of Graves' ophthalmopathy and Graves' hyperthyroidism. Germline trimming cut 4 bases from V and 0 bases from J; bases unmatched to any gene: 4. The CDR3 runs to 15 residues. CDR1 is SGHVS, CDR2 FQNEAQ, per germline. Scientists amplified the TCR beta CDR3 regions from RNA transcripts. In the first round, RT-PCR was carried out with HTBI primers, and a multiplex PCR formed the second round. Each CDR3 protein is one row after TCRdb ran MiXCR on the multiplex PCR reads. The table has 500,000 to 600,000 distinct CDR3 sequences, about 40% seen once.

This chain connects TRBV7-8 to TRBJ2-7, with TRBD1 matching 9 bases. The sample comprised peripheral blood or thyroid tissue (not recorded which). This clonotype originated in an adult man with Graves' hyperthyroidism. DNA for the CDR3: TGTGCCAGCAGCTACAGGACAGGGGCCTCCTACGAGCAGTACTTC. It encodes CASSYRTGASYEQYF. The whole variable domain, filled in from reference TRBV7-8 and TRBJ2-7, reads GAGVSQSPRYKVAKRGQDVALRCDPISGHVSLFWYQQALGQGPEFLTYFQNEAQLDKSGLPSDRFFAERPEGSVSTLKIQRTQQEDSAVYLCASSYRTGASYEQYFGPGTRLTVT.